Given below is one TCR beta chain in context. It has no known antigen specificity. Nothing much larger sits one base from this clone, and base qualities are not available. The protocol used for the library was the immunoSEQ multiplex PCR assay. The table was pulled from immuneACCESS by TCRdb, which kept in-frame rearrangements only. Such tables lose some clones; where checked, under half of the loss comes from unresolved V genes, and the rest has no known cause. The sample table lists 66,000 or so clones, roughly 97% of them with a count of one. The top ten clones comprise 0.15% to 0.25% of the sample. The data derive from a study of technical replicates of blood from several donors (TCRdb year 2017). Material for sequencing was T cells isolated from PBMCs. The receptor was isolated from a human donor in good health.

The DNA sequence is given as TGCGCCAGCAGCTTAGGACTAGCGGGGAACACCGGGGAGCTGTTTTTT. It specifies CASSLGLAGNTGELFF. The chain employs TRBV5-1 and TRBJ2-2, and 11 junctional nucleotides match TRBD2. The CDR3, from cysteine to phenylalanine, totals 16 residues. The only DNA kept is the CDR3, 48 bases in frame from the first base. After removal of 2 bases from V and 1 base from J, the junction retains 1 base not matched to a gene. The germline V gene encodes CDR1 SGHRS and CDR2 YFSETQ.